The present T cell receptor beta chain was sequenced within a study of blood T cell repertoires in COVID-19. Using immunoSEQ multiplex PCR, the repertoire was profiled, and TCRdb retains in-frame clones only, with some absent. Of hundreds of thousands of clones detected, 70% to 90% appear once; the ten largest clones hold 12%. Looked up from germline, CDR1 is GTSNPN and CDR2 is SVGIG (reference sequence). With 4 bases removed from V and 4 bases from J, the gap between germline ends came to 13 bases. The CDR3 extends over 13 amino acids. This chain joins TRBV30 and TRBJ1-2, with D unresolved. This sequence was found in a woman aged 18 to 35 who had recovered from COVID-19. The source material was peripheral blood. Written as DNA, the CDR3 is TGTGCCTGGATCTGGGAGAGTGGCTATGGCTACACCTTC. Its translation: CAWIWESGYGYTF. Looking up the rest from reference TRBV30 and TRBJ1-2 gives the full variable domain: SQTIHQWPATLVQPVGSPLSLECTVEGTSNPNLYWYRQAAGRGLQLLFYSVGIGQISSEVPQNLSASRPQDRQFILSSKKLLLSDSGFYLCAWIWESGYGYTFGSGTRLTVV.